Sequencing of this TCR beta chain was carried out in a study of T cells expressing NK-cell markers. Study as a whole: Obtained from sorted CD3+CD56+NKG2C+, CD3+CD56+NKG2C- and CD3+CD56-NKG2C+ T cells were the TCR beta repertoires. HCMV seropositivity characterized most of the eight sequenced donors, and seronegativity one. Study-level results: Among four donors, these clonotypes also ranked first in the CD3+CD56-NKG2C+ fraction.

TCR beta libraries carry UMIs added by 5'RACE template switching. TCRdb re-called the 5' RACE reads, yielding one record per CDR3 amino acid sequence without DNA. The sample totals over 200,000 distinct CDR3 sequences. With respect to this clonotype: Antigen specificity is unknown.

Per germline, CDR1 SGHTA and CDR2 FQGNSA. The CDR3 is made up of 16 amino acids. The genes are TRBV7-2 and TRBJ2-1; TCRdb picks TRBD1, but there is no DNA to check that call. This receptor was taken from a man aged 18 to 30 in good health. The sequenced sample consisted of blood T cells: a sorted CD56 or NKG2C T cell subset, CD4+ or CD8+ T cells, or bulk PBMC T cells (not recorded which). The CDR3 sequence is CASSLGWVRDWDEQFF.